The 3 T cell receptor beta chains in this list originate from one sample, sequenced in a study of blood T cells in healthy people across ages. The authors ran a second PCR of about 6 to 11 cycles using a sample-barcoded 5' primer and a J-beta primer mix. TCRdb ran MiXCR on the 5' RACE reads and lists one entry per CDR3 protein. The sample records roughly 800,000 distinct CDR3 sequences, 25% being singletons. These data were also filed under a second study, of T cells of mothers and their children.

The source material was blood. The origin of the receptors is a boy under 18 in good health.

This clonotype was detected only once. The rearrangement links TRBV10-3 to TRBJ2-7; 9 bases are shared with TRBD1. The CDR3 is 16 amino acids. From germline, CDR1 is ENHRY and CDR2 SYGVKD. The ends lost 0 bases at V and 4 bases at J; junction bases unmatched: 7. This chain's CDR3 is CAISESGGTGPYEQYF. As DNA, the CDR3 is TGTGCCATCAGTGAGTCAGGGGGGACAGGGCCGTACGAGCAGTACTTC.

The rearrangement joins TRBV5-1 to TRBJ1-1; 9 positions agree with TRBD1. There are 20 residues in the CDR3. From germline, CDR1 is SGHRS and CDR2 YFSETQ. Losses at the gene ends were 2 bases for V and 4 bases for J; bases not matched to a gene: 21. The DNA for the CDR3 is TGCGCCAGCAGCTTTAATGGTGCTGTTAACAGGGGGCGTCCGGGCACTGAAGCTTTCTTT. Protein sequence: CASSFNGAVNRGRPGTEAFF.

This clonotype was detected ten times or more. In DNA form, the CDR3 reads TGCAGTGCTAGAGATTTCCTAAGAGCCAAAAACATTCAGTACTTC. Its translation is CSARDFLRAKNIQYF. This chain uses TRBV20-1 with TRBJ2-4; D call uncertain. The germline CDR1 and CDR2 sequences are DFQATT and SNEGSKA (reference sequence). The CDR3 totals 15 residues. V dropped 0 bases and J dropped 0 bases, with 9 bases sitting between them.